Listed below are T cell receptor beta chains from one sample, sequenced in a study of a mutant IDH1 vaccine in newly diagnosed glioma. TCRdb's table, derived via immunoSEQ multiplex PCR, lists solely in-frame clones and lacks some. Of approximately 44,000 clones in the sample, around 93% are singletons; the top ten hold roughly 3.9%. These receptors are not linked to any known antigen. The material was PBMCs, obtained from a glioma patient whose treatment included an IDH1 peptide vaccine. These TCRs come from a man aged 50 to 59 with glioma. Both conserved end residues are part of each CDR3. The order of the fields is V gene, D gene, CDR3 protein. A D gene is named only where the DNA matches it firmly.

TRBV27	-	CASKSRPRVGEQYF
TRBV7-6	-	CASSPIPNQPQHF
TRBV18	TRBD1	CASSPDRGRHRGGEKLFF
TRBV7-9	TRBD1	CASSEQDRAYEQYF
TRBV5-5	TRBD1	CASSLGGTGAVEAFF
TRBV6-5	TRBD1	CASSYSGGQAYEQYF
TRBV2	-	CASSDAFRVGGSYEQYF
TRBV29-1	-	CSVAPPPEQYF
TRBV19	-	CASYDGGRGSNQPQHF
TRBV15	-	CATSRDRSYEQYF
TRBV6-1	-	CASSGLGLTNRNTEAFF
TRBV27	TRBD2	CASSRNGLDKDNEQFF
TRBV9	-	CASSPGPTDTQYF
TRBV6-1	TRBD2	CASSAAGTSADTQYF
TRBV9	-	CASSETSGAYEQYF
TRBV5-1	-	CASSRTGRGGNTEAFF
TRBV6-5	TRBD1	CASSYSWTGGSYEQYF
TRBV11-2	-	CASSLELAEKLFF
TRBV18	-	CASSPPADTQYF
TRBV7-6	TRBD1	CASSSGQSYEQYF
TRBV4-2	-	CASTWASEGSTDTQYF
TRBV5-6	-	CASSLRGVGAFF
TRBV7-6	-	CASSFRVGSYEQYF
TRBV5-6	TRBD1	CASSLSLGQGYYGYTF
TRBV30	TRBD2	CAWSGGGEQYF
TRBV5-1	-	CASSLNGGAYGYTF
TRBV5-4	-	CASSLTQYTGELFF
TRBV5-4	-	CASSRTSTGFKLEYEQFF
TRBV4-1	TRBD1	CASSQGPGQGNYGYTF
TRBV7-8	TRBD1	CASSFSGQGNSGNTIYF
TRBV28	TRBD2	CASWTSGIHEQYF
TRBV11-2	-	CASSLGVLGEGPSGYTF
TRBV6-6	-	CASSRSNQPQHF
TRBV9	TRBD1	CASSVLPPRDRGNNEQFF
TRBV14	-	CASSRDNVRGTQYF